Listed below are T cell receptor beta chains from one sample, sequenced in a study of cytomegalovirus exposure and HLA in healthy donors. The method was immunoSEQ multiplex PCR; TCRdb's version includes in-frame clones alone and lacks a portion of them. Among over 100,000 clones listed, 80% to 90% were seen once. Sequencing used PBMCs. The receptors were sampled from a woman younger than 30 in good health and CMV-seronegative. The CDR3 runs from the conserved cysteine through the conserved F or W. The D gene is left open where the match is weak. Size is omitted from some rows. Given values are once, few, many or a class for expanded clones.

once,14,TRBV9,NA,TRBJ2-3,TGTGCCAGCAGCGTAGAGGGGGGCACAGATACGCAGTATTTT,CASSVEGGTDTQYF
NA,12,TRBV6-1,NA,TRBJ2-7,TGTGCCAGCAGTAATCAGAAATACGAGCAGTACTTC,CASSNQKYEQYF
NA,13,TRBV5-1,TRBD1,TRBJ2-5,TGCGCCAGCAGCAGGGACAGCCAAGAGACCCAGTACTTC,CASSRDSQETQYF
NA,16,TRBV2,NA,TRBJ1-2,TGTGCCAGGAACCGGGCCCCGGGAGGAGTTAACTATGGCTACACCTTC,CARNRAPGGVNYGYTF
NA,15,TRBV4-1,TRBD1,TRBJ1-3,TGCGCCAGCAGCCAAGATTCGACAGGGGGAAACACCATATATTTT,CASSQDSTGGNTIYF
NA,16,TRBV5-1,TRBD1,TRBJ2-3,TGCGCCAGCAGCCGGTTGCCAGGGGGCATCGCAGATACGCAGTATTTT,CASSRLPGGIADTQYF
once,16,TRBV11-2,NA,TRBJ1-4,TGTGCCAGCAGCCCCCGACGGGTTGCGTCTAATGAAAAACTGTTTTTT,CASSPRRVASNEKLFF
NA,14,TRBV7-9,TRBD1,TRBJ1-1,TGTGCCAGCAGCTTAGGGGGACAGGGGATTGAAGCTTTCTTT,CASSLGGQGIEAFF
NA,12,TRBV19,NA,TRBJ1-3,TGTGCCAGTAGTCCCAGGGGAAACACCATATATTTT,CASSPRGNTIYF
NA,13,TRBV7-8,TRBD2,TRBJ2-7,TGTGCCAGCAGCTTAGTTTCGGGAGGCGAGCAGTACTTC,CASSLVSGGEQYF
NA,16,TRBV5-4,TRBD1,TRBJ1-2,TGTGCCAGCAGCTTCGGGGGACAGTCCTCAAACTATGGCTACACCTTC,CASSFGGQSSNYGYTF
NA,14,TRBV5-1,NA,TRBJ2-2,TGCGCCAGCAGCTTGGCCCCCCCCGCCGGGGAGCTGTTTTTT,CASSLAPPAGELFF
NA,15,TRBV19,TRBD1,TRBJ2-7,TGTGCCAGTAGTATAGGAGCAGGGGGTCCCTACGAGCAGTACTTC,CASSIGAGGPYEQYF
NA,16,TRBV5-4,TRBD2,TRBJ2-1,TGTGCCAGCAGCTTGGGCGGGGGGGCCCAGTACAATGAGCAGTTCTTC,CASSLGGGAQYNEQFF
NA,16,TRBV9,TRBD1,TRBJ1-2,TGTGCCAGCAGCGCCTCGGGACAGCCCGTTTATTATGGCTACACCTTC,CASSASGQPVYYGYTF
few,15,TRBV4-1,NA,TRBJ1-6,TGCGCCAGCAGCCAAGATCGGGGGGGCCGCTCACCCCTCCACTTT,CASSQDRGGRSPLHF
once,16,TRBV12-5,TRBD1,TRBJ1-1,TGTGCTAGTGGCATTCAGCAGGGACAGGGGAACACTGAAGCTTTCTTT,CASGIQQGQGNTEAFF
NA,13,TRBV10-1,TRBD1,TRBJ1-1,TGCGCCAGCAGTGAGCTTAGACAGGGCCGGGCTTTCTTT,CASSELRQGRAFF
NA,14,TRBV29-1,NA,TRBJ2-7,TGCAGCGTTGAAGACGGGGAGAGCTCCTACGAGCAGTACTTC,CSVEDGESSYEQYF
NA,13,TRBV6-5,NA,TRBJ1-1,TGTGCCAGCACCGTAGGGGGGAACACTGAAGCTTTCTTT,CASTVGGNTEAFF
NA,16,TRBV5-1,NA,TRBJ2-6,TGCGCCAGCAGCCCCAGGTCGGGATCTGGGGCCAACGTCCTGACTTTC,CASSPRSGSGANVLTF